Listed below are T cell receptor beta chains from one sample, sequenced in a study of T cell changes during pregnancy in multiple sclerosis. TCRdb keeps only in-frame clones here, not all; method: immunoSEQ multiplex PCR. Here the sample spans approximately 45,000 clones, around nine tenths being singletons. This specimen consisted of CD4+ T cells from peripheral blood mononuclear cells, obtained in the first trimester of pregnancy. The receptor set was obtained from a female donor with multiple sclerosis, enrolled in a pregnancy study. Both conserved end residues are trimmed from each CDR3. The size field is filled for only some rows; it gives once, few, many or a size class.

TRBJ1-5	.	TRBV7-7	ASSSWDRGPTQGQPQH
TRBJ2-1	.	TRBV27	ASSLLAGGSYNEQF
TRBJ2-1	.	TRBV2	ASRTGTSGRNEQF
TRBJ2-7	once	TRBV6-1	ASGRAYEQY
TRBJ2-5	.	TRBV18	ASSLSGLETQY
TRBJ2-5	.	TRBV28	ASSFGGTSGSGTQY
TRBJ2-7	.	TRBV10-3	AISEGQGPYEQY
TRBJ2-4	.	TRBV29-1	SVEGRAENIQY
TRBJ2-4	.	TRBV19	ASSIVVLGQGGNIQY
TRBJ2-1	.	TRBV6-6	ASSQGTSGGNEQF
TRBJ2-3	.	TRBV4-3	ASSQVMGLGPDTQY
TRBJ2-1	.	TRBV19	ASSILTSGANEQF
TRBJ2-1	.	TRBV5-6	ASSSWSSSYNEQF
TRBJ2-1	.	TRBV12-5	ASGTSGLYNEQF
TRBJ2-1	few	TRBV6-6	ASSYSPGIYPEQF
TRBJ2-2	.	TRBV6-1	AGSGQGAGELF
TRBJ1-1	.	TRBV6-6	ASSYSTANTEAF
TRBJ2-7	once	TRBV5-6	ASIPTGGYEQY
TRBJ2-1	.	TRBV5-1	ASSPLAGGFFEQF
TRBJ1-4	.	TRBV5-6	ASSSGQVREKLF
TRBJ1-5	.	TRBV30	AWSVLIRRENQPQH
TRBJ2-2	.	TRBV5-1	ASSLEGLVRYTGELF
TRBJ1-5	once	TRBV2	ASSEGAGGVRSNQPQH